This TCR beta chain was identified in a study of regulatory T cells in long-lasting Graves disease (dated by TCRdb to 2020 to 2023). Looking at the study overall: Patients with newly diagnosed Graves' disease had been on antithyroid drugs for under 3 months. This study used TCR sequencing and RNA sequencing of peripheral blood to compare persistent Graves' disease patients against newly diagnosed Graves' disease patients. The study was registered as a clinical trial and conducted in China. TCR sequencing covered 13 persistent and roughly 20 newly diagnosed Graves' disease patients, some 35 samples in total.

There are many counts of this clonotype. The antigen it recognizes is unknown. Per-base quality was not reported, and no clone a single base away is much larger than it. Library creation used multiplex PCR. Instrument used: Illumina HiSeq 4000. TCR beta libraries were built with iRepertoire HTBI primers and Arm-PCR amplification of CDR3 regions. Gel purification was performed on PCR products prior to sequencing. The published analysis was carried out like this. Across samples, around 58 TRBV and 15 or so TRBJ segments were identified and used for gene usage analysis of CDR3 amino acid clonotypes. COPE and FqMerger were used to merge filtered high-quality paired reads into contigs. BLAST was used to align contigs to the IMGT TRBV, TRBD and TRBJ reference genes, and CDR3 was defined following IMGT. Highly expanded clones were defined as clonotypes with a frequency above 0.1%. Repertoire diversity was measured by Shannon entropy, and V-J evenness by the Gini coefficient. A clonotype found in more than one individual was treated as public. TCRdb trimmed public reads at Q25 via fastp, called clones via MiXCR and kept in-frame beta chains. Rows merge per CDR3 protein into single entries with the most common DNA and genes. TCRdb, not the original authors, processed these V and J calls. In this sample the table shows 540,000 or so distinct CDR3 sequences, approximately 13% of which occur a single time. About 10% of the sample is held by the ten biggest clonotypes.

What the work shows at the level of the full study, not this receptor alone: Persistent patients shared more public clonotypes among themselves (around 3,000) than newly diagnosed patients did (about 900). Peripheral blood alone was examined, since thyroid tissue, which constituted the primary lesion, could not be accessed. The authors noted that the small sample size was a limitation that may lower accuracy. Compared with newly diagnosed patients, patients with persistent Graves' disease had lower TCR Shannon entropy and fewer highly expanded clones, which suggests clonal expansion. Only the TCR beta chain was sequenced and analyzed.

In light of the paper, this sample's time point label describes: newly diagnosed GD, antithyroid drugs for less than 3 months. For both TCR sequencing and RNA sequencing, RNA was extracted from PBMCs in TRIzol. The diagnosis of Graves' disease was made according to American Thyroid Association guidelines. Recruitment of patients was carried out at an endocrinology department in Xi'an, China. From each patient, about 9.7 milliliters of peripheral blood was collected into an EDTA anticoagulant tube. PBMCs were isolated by Ficoll Paque Plus density gradient separation without further T cell sorting. An Agilent 2100 Bioanalyzer and agarose gel were used to check RNA quality, and a NanoDrop 2000 was used to measure RNA concentration. These data also formed part of another study, on T cells in Graves' hyperthyroidism and ophthalmopathy. As noted in the second study: A patient counted as having stable Graves' hyperthyroidism if no progression to ophthalmopathy occurred over 18 months of follow-up. The hyperthyroidism patients were between 18 and 65 years old and newly diagnosed, with a disease duration of less than 2 months. The study excluded patients with uncontrolled infections, other autoimmune diseases, pregnancy or lactation. Diagnoses were established on the basis of clinical symptoms, serum thyroxine and TRAb, thyroid ultrasound, and orbital computed tomography. The TCR CDR3 was subjected to a first round of RT-PCR using the HTBI primer set and the Qiagen OneStep RT-PCR kit. Most expanded thyroid clonotypes (frequency above 0.001) were also found in blood, which suggests that blood repertoires may mirror thyroid immune responses. In cross-validation, a model built on a 13 V-J signature told ophthalmopathy apart from stable hyperthyroidism with over 85% sensitivity and around 81% specificity, and in testing the same model reached 80%/75%. During validation, the model predicted progression to ophthalmopathy a median of roughly six months ahead of onset, with roughly 65% sensitivity and roughly 72% specificity. A discovery cohort of roughly 100 patients, 43 with Graves' ophthalmopathy and 57 with stable Graves' hyperthyroidism, was used to find distinguishing TCR V-J signatures. Prospective prediction of ophthalmopathy was tested in an independent validation cohort consisting of 18 hyperthyroidism patients and some 17 patients who later progressed to ophthalmopathy. For training and testing, the 100 patients in the discovery cohort were randomly divided in a 7:3 ratio. The study also compared thyroid tissue and blood T-cell repertoires from roughly 6 Graves' hyperthyroidism patients. Following sampling, methimazole starting at 30 mg daily was given to hyperthyroidism patients, and high-dose intravenous methylprednisolone was given to ophthalmopathy patients. Libraries were constructed in a second round of multiplex PCR, after which size selection and purification were performed. The libraries were sequenced on an Illumina HiSeq2000 using paired-end 100 bp reads. SOAPnuke was used to process the raw data, with reads discarded if the reads contained adapters or uncalled bases, had a mean Phred below 15, or lacked an exact constant-primer or identifier match. COPE v1.2.5 was used to merge high-quality paired reads, and clonotypes were defined as unique nucleotide sequences. MiTCR v1.1 was used to align clonotypes to the IMGT TRBV, TRBD and TRBJ reference segments. The analysis was restricted to V-J combinations with a frequency above 0.0001, which together covered just over 99% of the repertoires. A TCS score was defined as the ratio of F50 (clonal expansion) to E x V (chaos), with BLOSUM62-based TCRdist applied between CDR3 peptides within each V-J. Welch's t-statistics and random forest reduced roughly 500 V-J features to about 13, which were used in a naive Bayes classifier (R e1071). No statistical method was used to fix the sample size in advance, and group allocation was not hidden from the investigators. TCR Vbeta CDR3 sequencing of 120 to 150 peripheral blood samples (under 45 ophthalmopathy, roughly 72 hyperthyroidism and 17 progressor patients) is reported in the paper.

This TCR came from a man aged 25-45 years with Graves disease. Donor details come from another sample of the same person, matched by shared clones. Sequencing was performed on peripheral blood mononuclear cells (PBMCs), taken at new diagnosis, from a patient treated with antithyroid drugs.

The base sequence is TGTGCCAGCGGGGTGGGGGGGGCTAGCTCCTATAATTCACCCCTCCACTTT. This translates into CASGVGGASSYNSPLHF. The rearrangement joined TRBV28 to TRBJ1-6; TRBD1 is a weak D gene call, 6 bases matching. The CDR3 numbers 17 residues from cysteine through phenylalanine. Only CDR3 DNA remains: 51 bases, in frame from the first base. CDR1 and CDR2 were assigned from the germline V gene as MDHEN and SYDVKM. Deletion took 8 bases off V and 0 bases off J, with a span of 17 bases between the germline ends.